Listed below are T cell receptor beta chains from one sample, sequenced in a study of cytomegalovirus exposure and HLA in healthy donors. Sequencing used immunoSEQ multiplex PCR; TCRdb keeps in-frame clones, though not all of them. The table has under 150,000 clones, about 81% seen once. The sample was PBMCs. Source of these receptors: a woman in her thirties or forties in good health and CMV-seropositive. The CDR3 runs from the conserved cysteine through the conserved F or W. D genes are given only for firm matches. Not every row has a clone size; where given, it reads once, few, many or a size class.

v_call,clone_size,d_call,j_call,cdr3_aa,cdr3_nt
TRBV7-2,.,TRBD1,TRBJ1-2,CASSLVEGVTGDYGYTF,TGTGCCAGCAGCTTAGTCGAGGGGGTGACAGGGGACTATGGCTACACCTTC
TRBV28,.,TRBD1,TRBJ2-2,CASGSTGSNTGELFF,TGTGCCAGCGGATCGACAGGGTCGAACACCGGGGAGCTGTTTTTT
TRBV28,.,TRBD1,TRBJ2-7,CASSLGSATGAYEQYF,TGTGCCAGCAGTTTAGGTTCCGCGACAGGGGCCTACGAGCAGTACTTC
TRBV5-5,.,TRBD1,TRBJ2-7,CASSLGDRPSYEQYF,TGTGCCAGCAGCCTCGGGGACAGACCTTCCTACGAGCAGTACTTC
TRBV6-1,.,TRBD1,TRBJ1-5,CASSGRQGHNQPQHF,TGTGCCAGCAGTGGCCGACAGGGTCATAATCAGCCCCAGCATTTT
TRBV5-1,.,.,TRBJ1-1,CASSLRENTEAFF,TGCGCCAGCAGCTTGCGGGAAAACACTGAAGCTTTCTTT
TRBV19,.,.,TRBJ2-7,CASSIGRQRYEQYF,TGTGCCAGTAGTATCGGCAGACAGCGCTACGAGCAGTACTTC
TRBV5-1,.,TRBD2,TRBJ2-1,CASSLGSGDNEQFF,TGCGCCAGCAGCTTGGGGAGCGGGGACAATGAGCAGTTCTTC
TRBV6-6,.,.,TRBJ1-2,CASSYSVRVYGYTF,TGTGCCAGCAGTTACTCTGTCCGGGTCTATGGCTACACCTTC
TRBV4-3,once,.,TRBJ1-1,CASSQDLGGRTEAFF,TGCGCCAGCAGCCAAGATTTGGGGGGGCGGACTGAAGCTTTCTTT
TRBV4-1,.,.,TRBJ2-5,CASSQFQAGQETQYF,TGCGCCAGCAGCCAATTCCAAGCCGGCCAAGAGACCCAGTACTTC
TRBV11-2,.,TRBD2,TRBJ2-1,CASSLAPKAGVHEQFF,TGTGCCAGCAGCTTAGCCCCTAAGGCGGGGGTTCATGAGCAGTTCTTC
TRBV5-1,.,.,TRBJ2-1,CASSYDPGGNNEQFF,TGCGCCAGCAGCTACGACCCAGGGGGGAACAATGAGCAGTTCTTC
TRBV5-1,.,TRBD2,TRBJ2-5,CASSQNSGTETQYF,TGCGCCAGCAGCCAGAATAGCGGGACGGAGACCCAGTACTTC
TRBV7-2,.,.,TRBJ1-2,CASSLGRDGYTF,TGTGCCAGCAGCCTTGGGAGGGATGGCTACACCTTC
TRBV6-5,.,.,TRBJ2-3,CASRRLDTQYF,TGTGCCAGCAGGAGATTAGATACGCAGTATTTT
TRBV5-1,.,.,TRBJ1-6,CASSLRGGYNNSPLHF,TGCGCCAGCAGCTTGCGGGGGGGCTACAATAATTCACCCCTCCACTTT
TRBV19,.,.,TRBJ1-5,CASSKGGVNQPQHF,TGTGCCAGTAGTAAGGGCGGGGTGAATCAGCCCCAGCATTTT
TRBV15,.,TRBD2,TRBJ2-1,CATSPGELARNEQFF,TGTGCCACCAGTCCGGGGGAACTAGCGCGCAATGAGCAGTTCTTC
TRBV6-1,.,.,TRBJ1-1,CASQQLNTEAFF,TGTGCCAGCCAACAGCTGAACACTGAAGCTTTCTTT
TRBV19,once,.,TRBJ1-5,CASSIVTLGGNQPQHF,TGTGCCAGTAGTATAGTGACTTTGGGGGGGAATCAGCCCCAGCATTTT
TRBV2,.,.,TRBJ1-4,CASSEGHSSGEKLFF,TGTGCCAGCAGTGAAGGGCATTCGAGCGGTGAAAAACTGTTTTTT
TRBV12-2,.,.,TRBJ1-2,CASRLTGQPNYGYTF,TGTGCAAGTCGCTTAACGGGACAGCCAAACTATGGCTACACCTTC
TRBV15,.,TRBD1,TRBJ1-3,CATSRALLQGRISGNTIYF,TGTGCCACCAGCAGAGCCCTTTTACAGGGGAGAATCTCTGGAAACACCATATATTTT
TRBV25-1,.,.,TRBJ2-3,CASSEYGRSTDTQYF,TGTGCCAGCAGTGAATATGGCAGGAGCACAGATACGCAGTATTTT
TRBV27,.,.,TRBJ1-1,CAGSLTGGGTEAFF,TGTGCCGGCAGTTTAACGGGGGGCGGCACTGAAGCTTTCTTT
TRBV5-1,.,.,TRBJ1-1,CASSLRGGEAFF,TGCGCCAGCAGCTTGAGGGGGGGCGAAGCTTTCTTT
TRBV30,.,TRBD2,TRBJ2-1,CAWSHGTSYNEQFF,TGTGCCTGGAGCCATGGGACTAGCTACAATGAGCAGTTCTTC